The 30 T cell receptor beta chains given below trace back to one sample, sequenced in a study of T cell repertoires in cytomegalovirus infection. TCRdb itself ran the reads through MiXCR, one entry per CDR3 protein. This sample has approximately 990,000 distinct CDR3 sequences; roughly 31% occur once, and the top ten carry about 14%. Their cognate antigens are unknown. The sequenced sample was cultured CD8+ T cells from PBMCs, obtained from culture after CMV antigen stimulation. The receptors originated from a human donor in good health (CMV status not recorded). Some clones in this sample may be carry-over from other donors' samples.

This clonotype was observed a handful of times. The rearrangement joins TRBV24-1 to TRBJ2-7; 10 bases are a match to TRBD2. CDR3 length: 19 amino acids. Germline V gene sequence: CDR1 KGHDR, CDR2 SFDVKD. The V segment lost 1 base and the J segment 2 bases; nucleotides outside the gene matches: 13. The DNA of the CDR3 is TGTGCCACCAGTGATTTCCGGACTAGCGGAGGCTTTGGGCCCTACGAGCAGTACTTC. It translates to CATSDFRTSGGFGPYEQYF.

This clonotype was counted ten times or more. V usage is TRBV4-1 and J usage is TRBJ2-2, with no clear D. Germline CDR1 is MGHRA and CDR2 is YSYEKL. This CDR3 region has 14 residues. V lost 3 bases and J lost 2, with 7 bases in between. CDR3 in DNA: TGCGCCAGCAGCCACCGCACCAACACCGGGGAGCTGTTTTTT. Its protein is CASSHRTNTGELFF.

This chain uses TRBV4-1 with TRBJ2-1; D gene ambiguous. Germline V lookup: CDR1 MGHRA, CDR2 YSYEKL. The CDR3 loop spans 18 amino acids. V lost 1 base and J 5 bases, leaving 21 bases between the germline ends. In DNA, the CDR3 is TGCGCCAGCAGCCAAGGGACCGTTATACCCGACCTGGACAATGAGCAGTTCTTC. It specifies CASSQGTVIPDLDNEQFF.

V gene TRBV7-9 combines with J gene TRBJ2-7; unclear D gene. Germline CDR1 SEHNR, CDR2 FQNEAQ (reference sequence). This CDR3 spans 12 amino acids. Trimming left V 1 base short and J 6 bases short, with 7 bases between. The CDR3 here is CASSLGDGEQYV. In DNA, the CDR3 is TGTGCCAGCAGCTTAGGGGATGGCGAGCAGTACGTC.

This clonotype was detected many times. V and J are TRBV7-6 and TRBJ2-3; D is unclear. Germline V lookup: CDR1 SGHVS, CDR2 FNYEAQ. The CDR3 is 14 residues long. V was trimmed by 5 bases and J by 6 bases, leaving 15 bases between them. The DNA of the CDR3 is TGTGCCAGCAGCACCCCAGCCCTCGGGGATACGCAGTATTTT. Protein product: CASSTPALGDTQYF.

This chain uses TRBV2 with TRBJ2-7; 11 positions agree with TRBD2. The CDR3 consists of 14 residues. V dropped 8 bases and J dropped 2; count of bases not matched to a gene: 5. CDR1 SNHLY and CDR2 FYNNEI come from the germline V gene. The CDR3 loop reads CASGILAGAYEQYF. The CDR3 region has the DNA TGTGCCAGCGGCATACTAGCGGGGGCCTACGAGCAGTACTTC.

This chain joins TRBV7-9 and TRBJ1-1, with a weak D call TRBD1 (5 bases). There are 16 residues in the CDR3. Per the germline V gene, CDR1 is SEHNR and CDR2 is FQNEAQ (reference sequence). Trimming took off 1 base at V and 0 bases at J, with 12 bases between the two ends. The CDR3 sequence is CASSLDDSFMNTEAFF. CDR3 DNA sequence: TGTGCCAGCAGCTTAGATGACAGTTTCATGAACACTGAAGCTTTCTTT.

Concerning this clonotype: A much larger clone lies one base from this, so it may be a read error. The V and J genes are TRBV7-9 and TRBJ2-7, with D maybe TRBD1 (6 bases). Germline V CDR1 and CDR2: SEHNR, FQNEAQ (reference sequence). The CDR3 has 13 residues. The CDR3, as DNA: TGTGTCAGCAGCATCCCGGGACACTGGGAGCAGTACTTC. Residues: CVSSIPGHWEQYF. Looking up the rest from reference TRBV7-9 and TRBJ2-7 gives the full variable domain: DTGVSQNPRHKITKRGQNVTFRCDPISEHNRLYWYRQTLGQGPEFLTYFQNEAQLEKSRLLSDRFSAERPKGSFSTLEIQRTEQGDSAMYLCVSSIPGHWEQYFGPGTRLTVT.

There are a few counts of this clonotype. The J gene is TRBJ1-2, the V gene TRBV9; unclear D gene. V was shortened by 6 bases and J by 8 bases, with 20 bases between the two germline ends. The CDR3 has 14 amino acids. Germline V gene data show CDR1 as SGDLS and CDR2 as YYNGEE. The CDR3 is CASNGMRFGEGYTF. The CDR3 bases are TGTGCCAGCAACGGGATGAGGTTCGGGGAAGGCTACACCTTC.

The gene calls are TRBV19 and TRBJ2-1; no definite D call. CDR3 size: 12 residues. Germline V lookup: CDR1 LNHDA, CDR2 SQIVND (reference sequence). V dropped 6 bases and J dropped 3 bases, with 6 bases sitting between them. The CDR3 protein is CASRSIYNEQFF. CDR3 nucleotides: TGTGCCAGTAGATCCATCTACAATGAGCAGTTCTTC.

This clonotype has just a few counts. The chain joins TRBV7-6 to TRBJ1-2; tentative D call: TRBD1 (5 bases). With 3 bases removed from V and 6 bases from J, the gap between germline ends came to 11 bases. This CDR3 region has 13 residues. The germline gives CDR1 SGHVS, CDR2 FNYEAQ. The DNA for the CDR3 is TGTGCCAGCAGCTTTCAGGGAACCGATGGCTACACCTTC. It encodes CASSFQGTDGYTF.

This rearrangement joins TRBV19 to TRBJ2-7; tentatively, D is TRBD1 (5 bases). In germline, CDR1 is LNHDA, CDR2 SQIVND (reference sequence). V lost 5 bases and J lost 2, with 13 bases in between. The CDR3 extends over 14 amino acids. The CDR3 is CASSVADTPYEQYF. CDR3 nucleotides: TGTGCCAGTAGTGTTGCGGACACACCCTACGAGCAGTACTTC.

This clonotype has only a few counts. This chain links TRBV6-5 with TRBJ2-1; TRBD1 matches at 10 bases. CDR1 MNHEY and CDR2 SVGAGI come from the germline V gene. With 4 bases clipped from V and 10 bases from J, the junction kept 13 bases outside the gene matches. The CDR3 covers 16 residues. The CDR3 coding sequence is TGTGCCAGCAGTTTTCCGGGACAGGGGCCAAGTTGGGAGCAGTTCTTC. Translated, it gives CASSFPGQGPSWEQFF.

This clonotype appeared a few times. This chain joins TRBV6-5 and TRBJ1-2, with D perhaps TRBD1 (5 bases). V was shortened by 0 bases and J by 4 bases, with 15 bases between the two germline ends. Germline CDR1 is MNHEY and CDR2 is SVGAGI. The CDR3 is 16 residues long. Written as DNA, the CDR3 is TGTGCCAGCAGTTACTCGACAGAACCCGCGGGCTATGGCTACACCTTC. It codes for CASSYSTEPAGYGYTF.

J is TRBJ2-1 and V is TRBV12-3 or TRBV12-4; 8 bases are a match to TRBD2. The CDR3 loop spans 15 amino acids. V lost 6 bases and J lost 2; bases outside the gene matches: 6. The CDR3 reads CASSIAGTPYNEQFF. CDR3 DNA sequence: TGTGCCAGCAGCATAGCGGGGACCCCCTACAATGAGCAGTTCTTC.

This clonotype was observed a handful of times. The gene calls are TRBV5-5 and TRBJ2-7, with 9 bases that match TRBD2. Per the germline V gene, CDR1 is SGHKS and CDR2 is YYEKEE (reference sequence). Germline trimming cut 3 bases from V and 1 base from J; bases unmatched to any gene: 8. This CDR3 spans 16 amino acids. The CDR3 is CASSSPGLATSYEQYF. The DNA for the CDR3 is TGTGCCAGCAGCTCCCCCGGACTAGCGACTTCCTACGAGCAGTACTTC.

The sample holds a few counts of this clonotype. The CDR3 is CASSGAGWHQPQHF. CDR3 DNA: TGTGCCAGCAGTGGGGCAGGGTGGCATCAGCCCCAGCATTTT. The chain links TRBV6-2 or TRBV6-3 to TRBJ1-5, with D possibly being TRBD1 (5 bases). Trimming cost V 5 bases and J 5 bases, with 13 bases left between them. Germline V lookup: CDR1 MNHEY, CDR2 SVGEGT. This CDR3 contains 14 residues.

This clonotype was seen only a few times. This chain connects TRBV6-2 or TRBV6-3 to TRBJ2-1; 7 nucleotides line up with TRBD1. The length of the CDR3 is 13 residues. Trimming removed 2 bases from V and 15 bases from J; junction bases left unmatched: 10. CDR1 is MNHEY, CDR2 SVGEGT, per germline. The DNA of the CDR3 is TGTGCCAGCAGTTACGGGTCAGGGGGTCGTCGGTTCTTC. It is translated as CASSYGSGGRRFF.

About this clonotype: At one end, the junction sequence differs from germline, possibly due to a read error. This chain uses TRBV7-7 with TRBJ2-1; TRBD2 matches 10 bases. The CDR3 covers 14 residues. From germline, CDR1 is SSHAT and CDR2 FNYEAQ (reference sequence). In DNA form, the CDR3 reads TGTGCTAGCAGCTTAGCGGGGGGTTCTTACGAGCAGTTCTTC. Residues: CASSLAGGSYEQFF.

The chain carries TRBV27 and TRBJ2-7; D gene unclear. V lost 3 bases and J lost 7, with 10 bases in between. Germline V gives CDR1 MNHEY, CDR2 SMNVEV (reference sequence). The CDR3 loop spans 12 amino acids. CDR3: CASSFGLGEQYF. CDR3 DNA: TGTGCCAGCAGTTTCGGGCTGGGGGAGCAGTACTTC.

On this clonotype itself: A single base separates this from a much larger clone, so it may be a read error. The genes are TRBV7-2 and TRBJ2-2; TRBD2 matches 13 bases. The CDR3 is made up of 18 amino acids. Germline V gene sequence: CDR1 SGHTA, CDR2 FQGNSA. CDR3 sequence: CASSPGTSGDWNTRELFF. CDR3 sequence (DNA): TGTGCCAGCAGCCCGGGGACTAGCGGGGATTGGAACACCAGGGAGCTGTTTTTT. The full variable domain, with the rest looked up from reference TRBV7-2 and TRBJ2-2, is GAGVSQSPSNKVTEKGKDVELRCDPISGHTALYWYRQSLGQGLEFLIYFQGNSAPDKSGLPSDRFSAERTGGSVSTLTIQRTQQEDSAVYLCASSPGTSGDWNTRELFFGEGSRLTVL.

This chain uses TRBV9 with TRBJ1-2, with D unclear. Germline assignment: CDR1 SGDLS and CDR2 YYNGEE. The CDR3 runs to 17 residues. V was shortened by 0 bases and J by 6 bases, with 21 bases between the two germline ends. This CDR3 is CASSVDPRASIVDGYTF. CDR3 coding DNA: TGTGCCAGCAGCGTAGACCCTCGGGCTTCAATAGTCGATGGCTACACCTTC.

The chain uses TRBV20-1 and TRBJ1-2; weak D call: TRBD1 (5 bases). V shed 0 bases and J shed 4 bases, with 18 bases lying between them. The germline V gene encodes CDR1 DFQATT and CDR2 SNEGSKA (reference sequence). CDR3 length equals 16 residues. The CDR3 is CSARDLTTGHSYGYTF. The CDR3 nucleotides read TGCAGTGCTAGAGACTTGACCACCGGACATAGCTATGGCTACACCTTC.

This chain joins TRBV24-1 and TRBJ1-2; 7 bases line up with TRBD1. J was trimmed by 6 bases and V by 0 bases; bases with no gene match: 3. The CDR3 covers 14 residues. Germline V lookup: CDR1 KGHDR, CDR2 SFDVKD. The CDR3 loop is CATSDLDRVNGYTF. The DNA of the CDR3 is TGTGCCACCAGTGATTTGGACAGGGTAAATGGCTACACCTTC.

In its sample, this clonotype was seen a few times. The chain employs TRBV19 and TRBJ2-7, with 11 bases aligning to TRBD1. Germline values: CDR1 LNHDA, CDR2 SQIVND (reference sequence). V lost 3 bases to trimming and J lost 7 bases; unmatched junction nucleotides: 5. This CDR3 is built from 14 residues. The CDR3 sequence is CASSMAGTGGEQYF. CDR3 sequence (DNA): TGTGCCAGTAGTATGGCGGGGACAGGGGGTGAGCAGTACTTC.

The J gene is TRBJ1-2, the V gene TRBV27; 7 nucleotides agree with TRBD1. The trim removed 2 bases at V and 7 bases at J, leaving 4 bases unmatched. The germline gives CDR1 MNHEY, CDR2 SMNVEV (reference sequence). The CDR3 is made up of 13 amino acids. The CDR3: CASSLDREAGYTF. As DNA, the CDR3 is TGTGCCAGCAGTTTAGACAGGGAGGCTGGCTACACCTTC.

The J gene is TRBJ1-5, the V gene TRBV19; TRBD1 aligns across 8 bases. V was clipped by 5 bases and J by 3 bases; unmatched bases: 6. The germline gives CDR1 LNHDA, CDR2 SQIVND (reference sequence). The CDR3 sequence is 15 residues long. CDR3 amino acids: CASSPRGRNNQPQHF. CDR3 nucleotides: TGTGCCAGTAGTCCCAGGGGGCGGAACAATCAGCCCCAGCATTTT.

V and J are TRBV15 and TRBJ1-4, with D possibly being TRBD1 (5 bases). The germline V gene has CDR1 LNHNV and CDR2 YYDKDF (reference sequence). The CDR3 totals 14 residues. Trimming took 0 bases from V and 8 from J, leaving 10 bases between them. CDR3 in DNA: TGTGCCACCAGCAGAGATTCACGGGGGGAAAAACTGTTTTTT. Translating gives CATSRDSRGEKLFF. The full variable domain, rest sourced from reference TRBV15 and TRBJ1-4, is DAMVIQNPRYQVTQFGKPVTLSCSQTLNHNVMYWYQQKSSQAPKLLFHYYDKDFNNEADTPDNFQSRRPNTSFCFLDIRSPGLGDTAMYLCATSRDSRGEKLFFGSGTQLSVL.

The rearrangement uses TRBV14 and TRBJ2-1; tentative D call: TRBD1 (6 bases). Trimming took off 3 bases at V and 8 bases at J, with 14 bases between the two ends. This CDR3 has 14 residues. CDR1 and CDR2 (germline): SGHDN, FVKESK. The CDR3 coding sequence is TGTGCCAGCAGCCACAGGACTCCAGGGGATGAGCAGTTCTTC. Its protein product is CASSHRTPGDEQFF.

This clonotype came up a few times. This chain uses TRBV7-4 with TRBJ1-3; D gene unclear. CDR3 length: 15 residues. Germline CDR1 reads SGHVT; CDR2 reads SQSDAQ. The ends were cut back, 5 bases at V and 1 base at J, with 12 bases in the middle. The chain's CDR3 is CASSPAGLSGNTIYF. The CDR3 DNA sequence: TGTGCCAGCAGCCCAGCCGGCTTATCTGGAAACACCATATATTTT. The variable domain in full, completed from reference TRBV7-4 and TRBJ1-3, reads GAGVSQSPRYKVAKRGRDVALRCDSISGHVTLYWYRQTLGQGSEVLTYSQSDAQRDKSGRPSGRFSAERPERSVSTLKIQRTEQGDSAVYLCASSPAGLSGNTIYFGEGSWLTVV.